This T cell receptor (beta chain) originates from a study of control samples from healthy donors and cancer patients. This table comes from immunoSEQ multiplex PCR, and its TCRdb copy is limited to in-frame clones, with some not included. The sample lists 99,000 or so clones, about 83% occurring once. The germline CDR1 and CDR2 sequences are SGHTS and YDEGEE. Trimming removed 1 base from V and 3 bases from J, with 19 bases in between. This CDR3 region has 17 residues. The chain couples TRBV5-8 to TRBJ1-1; no clear D gene. The material sequenced was blood. The TCR sequence derives from a woman aged 45-65 years in good health. CDR3 sequence (DNA): TGTGCCAGCAGCTTGATGGGGAGGGTGACTCAGGACACTGAAGCTTTCTTT. Translated: CASSLMGRVTQDTEAFF.